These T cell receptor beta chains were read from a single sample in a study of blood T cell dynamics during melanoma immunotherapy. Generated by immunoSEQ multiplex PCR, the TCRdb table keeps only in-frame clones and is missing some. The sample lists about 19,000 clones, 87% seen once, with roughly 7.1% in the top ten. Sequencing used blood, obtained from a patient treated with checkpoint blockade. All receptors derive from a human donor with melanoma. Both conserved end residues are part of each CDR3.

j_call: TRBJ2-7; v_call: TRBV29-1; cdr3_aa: CSGGGVHEQYF
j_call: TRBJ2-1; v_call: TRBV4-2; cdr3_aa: CASSQGYNEQFF
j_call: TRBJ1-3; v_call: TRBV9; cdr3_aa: CASSVEGRYGNTIYF
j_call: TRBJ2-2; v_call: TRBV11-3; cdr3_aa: CASSLGQGITGELFF
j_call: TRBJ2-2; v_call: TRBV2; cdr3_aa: CASSVIRGEREVNTGELFF
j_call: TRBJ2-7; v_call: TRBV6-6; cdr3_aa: CASVAGGHSYEQYF
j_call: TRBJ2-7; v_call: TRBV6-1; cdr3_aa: CASSEADPTTYEQYF
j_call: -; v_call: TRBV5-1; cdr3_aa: CASSLEPGVAYEQYF
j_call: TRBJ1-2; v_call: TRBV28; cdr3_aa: CASSGFIMVVEDGYTF
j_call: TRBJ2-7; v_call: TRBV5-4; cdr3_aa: CASSFSGPPSYEQYF
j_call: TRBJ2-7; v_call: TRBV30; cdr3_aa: CAWNVGLAGPYEQYF
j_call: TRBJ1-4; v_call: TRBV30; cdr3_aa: CAWSSGTVNEKLFF
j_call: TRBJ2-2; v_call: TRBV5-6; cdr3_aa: CASSLPAGGRTGELFF
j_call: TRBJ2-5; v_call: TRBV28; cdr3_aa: CASSPRTGHQETQYF
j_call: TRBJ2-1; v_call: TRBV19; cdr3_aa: CASSEGQGYDEQFF
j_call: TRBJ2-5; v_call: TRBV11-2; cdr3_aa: CASSIRLAGVAETQYF
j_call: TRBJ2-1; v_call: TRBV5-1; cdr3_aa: CASSLVGGGDEQFF
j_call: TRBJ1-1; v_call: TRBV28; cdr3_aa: CASTPGGLTEAFF
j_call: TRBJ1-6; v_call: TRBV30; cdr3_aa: CAWHRDRGSPLHF
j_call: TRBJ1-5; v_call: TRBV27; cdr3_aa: CASRTMDGTNQPQHF
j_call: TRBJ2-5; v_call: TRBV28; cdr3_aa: CASRLAGGETQYF
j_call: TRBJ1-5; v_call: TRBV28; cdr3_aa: CASSFGDSNQPQHF
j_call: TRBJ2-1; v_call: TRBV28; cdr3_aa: CASSSYLGNEQFF
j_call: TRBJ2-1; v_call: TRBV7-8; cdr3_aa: CASSLGQDEQFF
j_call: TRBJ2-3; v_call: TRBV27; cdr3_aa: CASSSMGTDTQYF
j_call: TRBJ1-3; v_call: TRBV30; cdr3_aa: CAWSVRAGPGGNTIYF
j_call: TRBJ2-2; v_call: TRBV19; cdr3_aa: CASSNRGRGLGEDTGELFF
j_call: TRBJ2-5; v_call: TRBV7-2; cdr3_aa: CASSPQGGETQYF
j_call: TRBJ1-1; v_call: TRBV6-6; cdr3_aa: CASSYWNREPTEAFF
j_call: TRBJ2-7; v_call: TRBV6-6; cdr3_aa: CASSYQARTYEQYF
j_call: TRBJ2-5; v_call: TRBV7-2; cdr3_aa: CASSLGTSGRETQYF
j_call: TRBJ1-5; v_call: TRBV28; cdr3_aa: CASSLRGSSNQPQHF
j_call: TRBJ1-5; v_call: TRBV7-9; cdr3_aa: CASSGQGPNQPQHF
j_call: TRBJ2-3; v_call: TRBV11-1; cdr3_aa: CASSPGLAGIPSTDTQYF
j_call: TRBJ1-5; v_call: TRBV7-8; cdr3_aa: CASSLGGREGQPQHF
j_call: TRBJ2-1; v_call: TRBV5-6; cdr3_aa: CASSFPTGVNEQFF
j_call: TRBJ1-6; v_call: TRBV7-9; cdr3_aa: CASSTDQGSPLHF
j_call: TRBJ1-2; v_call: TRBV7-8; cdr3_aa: CASSLSREGSYGYTF
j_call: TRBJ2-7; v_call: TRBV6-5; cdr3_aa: CASSSPSGSLREQYF
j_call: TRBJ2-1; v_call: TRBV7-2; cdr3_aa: CASSSQGTVYNEQFF
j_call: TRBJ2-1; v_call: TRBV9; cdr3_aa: CASSPHGSQGDEQFF
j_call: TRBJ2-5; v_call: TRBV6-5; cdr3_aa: CASRPTGQETQYF
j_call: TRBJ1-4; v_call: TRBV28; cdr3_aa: CASSSAGQGGEKLFF
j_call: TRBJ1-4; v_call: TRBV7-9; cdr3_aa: CASSRGEKLFF
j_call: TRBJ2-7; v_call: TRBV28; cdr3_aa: CASSYSGTVPYEQYF
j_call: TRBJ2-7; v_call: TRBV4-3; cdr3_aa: CASSQAGGPNEQYF
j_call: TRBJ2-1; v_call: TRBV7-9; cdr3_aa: CASSLVGREVREGEQFF
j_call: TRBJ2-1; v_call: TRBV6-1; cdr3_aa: CASSASATGEQFF
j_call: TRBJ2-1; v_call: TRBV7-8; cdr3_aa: CASSSVRELDEQFF
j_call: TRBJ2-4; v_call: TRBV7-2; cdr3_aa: CASSLKTSGGNIQYF
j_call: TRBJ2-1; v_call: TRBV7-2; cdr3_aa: CASSLTSVPYNEQFF
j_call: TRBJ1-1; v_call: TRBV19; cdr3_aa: CASSPAGLNTEAFF
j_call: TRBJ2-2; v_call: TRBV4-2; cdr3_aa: CASSQGTTGELFF